Presented here are 9 T cell receptor beta chains from one specimen sequenced in a study of shared clonotypes between healthy human individuals. TCRdb's table, derived via immunoSEQ multiplex PCR, lists solely in-frame clones and lacks some. The sample has approximately 1.5 million clones; 95% to 99% are singletons. The sample taken for sequencing was naive CD4+ T cells sorted from blood. Described subset: CD45RA+ positively selected. The receptors originated from a man younger than 40 in good health.

On this clone: Within the sample, other DNA sequences also encode this same CDR3. The V and J genes are TRBV5-4 and TRBJ2-7; the D gene is possibly TRBD2 (6 bases). Germline CDR1 reads SGHNT; CDR2 reads YYREEE (reference sequence). This CDR3 has 15 residues. Trimming stripped 0 bases from V and 0 bases from J, with 10 bases between. The CDR3 here is CASSLGGTLSYEQYF. The CDR3 bases are TGTGCCAGCAGCTTGGGGGGGACTCTCTCCTACGAGCAGTACTTC. The variable domain in full, completed from reference TRBV5-4 and TRBJ2-7, reads ETGVTQSPTHLIKTRGQQVTLRCSSQSGHNTVSWYQQALGQGPQFIFQYYREEENGRGNFPPRFSGLQFPNYSSELNVNALELDDSALYLCASSLGGTLSYEQYFGPGTRLTVT.

The chain employs TRBV5-4 and TRBJ2-2, with D maybe TRBD2 (5 bases). With 5 bases removed from V and 5 bases from J, the gap between germline ends came to 10 bases. The germline gives CDR1 SGHNT, CDR2 YYREEE (reference sequence). The CDR3 extends over 13 amino acids. Here the CDR3 DNA reads TGTGCCAGCAGTTCTGACTATACCGGGGAGCTGTTTTTT. The encoded protein is CASSSDYTGELFF.

The J gene is TRBJ2-3, the V gene TRBV5-1, with 9 bases that match TRBD1. V shed 0 bases and J 5 bases; nucleotides not matched to a gene: 4. Germline V gene data show CDR1 as SGHRS and CDR2 as YFSETQ. The CDR3 has 15 residues. CDR3 amino acids: CASSLAGQGLDTQYF. DNA for the CDR3: TGCGCCAGCAGCTTGGCTGGACAGGGGTTAGATACGCAGTATTTT.

The chain couples TRBV11-2 to TRBJ2-1, with a weak D call TRBD1 (5 bases). This CDR3 region has 14 residues. V dropped 3 bases and J dropped 4 bases, with 10 bases sitting between them. Germline V gene lookup returns CDR1 SGHAT and CDR2 FQNNGV. CDR3 in amino acids: CASSFTTAYNEQFF. Written as DNA, the CDR3 is TGTGCCAGCAGCTTCACGACAGCGTACAATGAGCAGTTCTTC.

The chain couples TRBV28 to TRBJ1-1, with no clear D. Germline loops: CDR1 MDHEN, CDR2 SYDVKM. This CDR3 region has 12 residues. Trimming removed 2 bases at V and 6 bases at J, with 7 bases between. CDR3 sequence: CASSLIASEAFF. The DNA for the CDR3 is TGTGCCAGCAGTTTAATTGCTTCTGAAGCTTTCTTT.

The chain uses TRBV7-2 and TRBJ2-7; D is undetermined. V lost 3 bases and J 2 bases, leaving 5 bases between the germline ends. Germline V gene data show CDR1 as SGHTA and CDR2 as FQGNSA. The CDR3 has 12 residues. As DNA, the CDR3 is TGTGCCAGCAGCTTGGAAACCTACGAGCAGTACTTC. It encodes CASSLETYEQYF.

In this sample, this clone turned up once. This chain uses TRBV6-6 with TRBJ2-1; no reliable D call. Germline loops: CDR1 MNHNY, CDR2 SVGAGI (reference sequence). This CDR3 has 12 residues. V shed 5 bases and J shed 6 bases, with 8 bases lying between them. This CDR3 reads CASSRPTNEQFF. The CDR3 DNA sequence: TGTGCCAGCAGTCGACCAACCAATGAGCAGTTCTTC.

V usage is TRBV2 and J usage is TRBJ2-7; tentatively, D is TRBD1 (6 bases). Per germline, CDR1 SNHLY and CDR2 FYNNEI. V lost 0 bases to trimming and J lost 1 base, with 16 bases between them. The CDR3 loop spans 17 amino acids. As DNA, the CDR3 is TGTGCCAGCAGTGAAGCGCTTAAAGGGGGTCTTTCCTACGAGCAGTACTTC. Protein product: CASSEALKGGLSYEQYF.

Concerning this clone itself: Compared with germline, one end of the junction differs, possibly owing to a read error. The chain employs TRBV7-7 and TRBJ2-2; D gene unclear. There are 13 residues in the CDR3. Germline V gene lookup returns CDR1 SSHAT and CDR2 FNYEAQ (reference sequence). CDR3 nucleotide sequence: TGTGCTAGCAGCCAGCGAGACGCCGGGGAGCTGTTTTTT. Its protein product is CASSQRDAGELFF.